These 5 T cell receptor beta chains were sequenced from one sample in a study of quantifying T cell responses using KT2 cells. About the study: Reverse transcription used primers in the TCR alpha and beta constant regions.

Each cDNA got a UMI-containing oligo ligated at its 3' end. First-round PCR used roughly 4 cycles and beta primers RC1.1 and RC1.2 covering TRBC1 and TRBC2. From the UMI-ligation and nested PCR reads, TCRdb called clonotypes with MiXCR, one entry per CDR3 protein. Of 25,000 to 35,000 distinct CDR3 sequences detected, 10% appear once; the ten largest clones hold around a tenth. What was sequenced was PBMCs spiked with cells of the T cell clone KT2. The receptors come from a human donor.

This clonotype was picked up a small number of times. The chain couples TRBV5-1 to TRBJ2-5, with a tentative D call TRBD1 (5 bases). Germline loops: CDR1 SGHRS, CDR2 YFSETQ. V dropped 3 bases and J dropped 5 bases, with 14 bases sitting between them. The CDR3 has 14 amino acids. The DNA of the CDR3 is TGCGCCAGCAGCTCTACAGGCGTCTGGGAGACCCAGTACTTC. Protein product: CASSSTGVWETQYF.

This rearrangement joins TRBV5-5 to TRBJ2-5; D tentatively reads TRBD1 or TRBD2 (5 bases each). V was pared by 4 bases and J by 4 bases, with 20 bases between. Looked up from germline, CDR1 is SGHKS and CDR2 is YYEKEE (reference sequence). This CDR3 is built from 16 residues. The DNA of the CDR3 is TGTGCCAGCAGCCTTTGGGGACCGCAAAGGGGAGAGACCCAGTACTTC. Amino acid sequence: CASSLWGPQRGETQYF. The complete variable domain, with remaining parts taken from reference TRBV5-5 and TRBJ2-5, reads DAGVTQSPTHLIKTRGQQVTLRCSPISGHKSVSWYQQVLGQGPQFIFQYYEKEERGRGNFPDRFSARQFPNYSSELNVNALLLGDSALYLCASSLWGPQRGETQYFGPGTRLLVL.

This clonotype was counted ten times or more. The rearrangement uses TRBV6-1 and TRBJ2-5; 10 bases align to TRBD2. The CDR3 is 15 residues long. V was pared by 2 bases and J by 4 bases, with 4 bases of the junction left unmatched. Germline-derived CDR1 and CDR2 are MNHNS and SASEGT. Here the CDR3 DNA reads TGTGCCAGCAGTGAACAGCGGGGGGGTCCAGAGACCCAGTACTTC. Its translation: CASSEQRGGPETQYF.

The chain uses TRBV27 and TRBJ1-1; D ambiguous. Germline V gene sequence: CDR1 MNHEY, CDR2 SMNVEV (reference sequence). CDR3 length: 11 amino acids. V lost 8 bases to trimming and J lost 8 bases, with 12 bases between them. CDR3 loop: CASSLGGEAFF. The CDR3 DNA is TGTGCCAGCTCCCTTGGTGGGGAAGCTTTCTTT.

This clonotype was detected ten times or more. The chain links TRBV9 to TRBJ2-7; 7 nucleotides align to TRBD2. Germline CDR1 and CDR2: SGDLS and YYNGEE. This CDR3 has 14 amino acids. The V segment lost 0 bases and the J segment 5 bases; nucleotides outside the gene matches: 5. The CDR3 nucleotides are TGTGCCAGCAGCGTAGGTAGCGGGCTCAACGAGCAGTACTTC. This encodes CASSVGSGLNEQYF.